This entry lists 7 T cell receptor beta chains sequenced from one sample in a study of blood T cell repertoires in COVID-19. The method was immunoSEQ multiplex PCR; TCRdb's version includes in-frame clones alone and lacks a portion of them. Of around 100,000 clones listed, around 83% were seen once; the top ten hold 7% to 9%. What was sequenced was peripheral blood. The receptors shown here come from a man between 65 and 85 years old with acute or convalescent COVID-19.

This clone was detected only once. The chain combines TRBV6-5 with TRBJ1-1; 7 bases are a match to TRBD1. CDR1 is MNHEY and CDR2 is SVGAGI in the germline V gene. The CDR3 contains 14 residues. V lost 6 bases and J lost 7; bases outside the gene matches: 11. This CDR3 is CASRPTGTSYEAFF. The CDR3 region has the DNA TGTGCCAGCAGACCGACAGGGACATCTTATGAAGCTTTCTTT.

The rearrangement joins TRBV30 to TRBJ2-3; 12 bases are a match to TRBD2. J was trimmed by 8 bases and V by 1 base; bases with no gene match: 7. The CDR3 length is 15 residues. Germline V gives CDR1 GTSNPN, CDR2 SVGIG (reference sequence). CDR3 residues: CAWSGLAGEVGTQYF. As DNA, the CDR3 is TGTGCCTGGAGTGGACTAGCGGGGGAAGTGGGTACGCAGTATTTT.

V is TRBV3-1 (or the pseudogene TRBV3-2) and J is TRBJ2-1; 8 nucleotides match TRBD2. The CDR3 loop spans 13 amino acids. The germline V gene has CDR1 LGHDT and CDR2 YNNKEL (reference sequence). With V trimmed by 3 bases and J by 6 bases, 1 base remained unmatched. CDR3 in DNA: TGTGCCAGCAGCCACCTAGCGGGCAATGAGCAGTTCTTC. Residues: CASSHLAGNEQFF.

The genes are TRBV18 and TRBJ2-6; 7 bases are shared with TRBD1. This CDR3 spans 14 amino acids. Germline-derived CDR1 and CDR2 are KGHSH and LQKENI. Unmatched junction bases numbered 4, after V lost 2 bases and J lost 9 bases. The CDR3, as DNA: TGTGCCAGCTCACCATTCGACAGGGACAACGTCCTGACTTTC. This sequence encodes CASSPFDRDNVLTF.

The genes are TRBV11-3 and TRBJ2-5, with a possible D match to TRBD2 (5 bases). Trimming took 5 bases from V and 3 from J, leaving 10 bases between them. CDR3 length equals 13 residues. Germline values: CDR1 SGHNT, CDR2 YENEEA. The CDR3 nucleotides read TGTGCCAGCAGCCCGGACGGGAAAGAGACCCAGTACTTC. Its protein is CASSPDGKETQYF.

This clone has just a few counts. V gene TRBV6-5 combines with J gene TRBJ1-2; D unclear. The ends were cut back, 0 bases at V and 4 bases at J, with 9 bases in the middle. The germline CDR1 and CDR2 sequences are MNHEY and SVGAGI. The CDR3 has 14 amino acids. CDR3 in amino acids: CASSYSRGGYGYTF. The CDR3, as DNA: TGTGCCAGCAGTTACTCCCGGGGAGGCTATGGCTACACCTTC.

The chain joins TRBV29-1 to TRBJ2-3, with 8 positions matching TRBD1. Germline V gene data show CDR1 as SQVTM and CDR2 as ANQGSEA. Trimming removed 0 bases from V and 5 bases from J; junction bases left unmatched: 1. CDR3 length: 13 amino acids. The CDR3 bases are TGCAGCGTTGAAGAACAGGGGGTAGATACGCAGTATTTT. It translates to CSVEEQGVDTQYF.